The rows below give T cell receptor beta chains drawn from one sample of a study of OX40 agonist ivuxolimab in advanced cancers. Only in-frame clones appear in the TCRdb table, and some are missing; sequencing was by immunoSEQ multiplex PCR. This sample carries under 20,000 clones, around 79% of them seen once, and the ten largest clones take roughly 34%. The sequencing here drew on CD4+ or CD8+ T cells sorted from blood, taken in a trial of the OX40 agonist ivuxolimab. These receptors were obtained from an adult with an advanced solid tumor such as melanoma, head and neck, liver or kidney cancer. Both conserved end residues are part of each CDR3. The order of the fields is V gene, J gene, clone size, D gene, CDR3 DNA, CDR3 protein. The D gene is left open where the match is weak. For some rows the clone size is stated as once, few or many, or as a class when expanded; others skip it.

TRBV12-5	TRBJ1-1	NA	NA	TGTGCTAGTGGTGGGGAGGACCCTGAAGCTTTCTTT	CASGGEDPEAFF
TRBV7-9	TRBJ1-2	NA	NA	TGTGCCAGCAGAGGTGACAGCTATGGCTACACCTTC	CASRGDSYGYTF
TRBV27	TRBJ1-4	NA	NA	TGTGCCAGCAGTTTTCTGGGCAGGGGAGAAAAACTGTTTTTT	CASSFLGRGEKLFF
TRBV7-9	TRBJ1-2	many	NA	TGTGCCAGCACCCCCGGGCAGGGGAACTATGGCTACACCTTC	CASTPGQGNYGYTF
TRBV13	TRBJ1-2	NA	NA	TGTGCCAGCAGCCACGACCGGACGTATGGCTACACCTTC	CASSHDRTYGYTF
TRBV28	TRBJ1-1	NA	TRBD1	TGTGCCAGCAGTTTCCGACAGGGCGGCGCTGAAGCTTTCTTT	CASSFRQGGAEAFF
TRBV19	TRBJ1-4	NA	TRBD1	TGTGCCAGTAGTCGACAGGGGAAAGCAACTAATGAAAAACTGTTTTTT	CASSRQGKATNEKLFF
TRBV27	TRBJ1-5	NA	TRBD1	TGTGCCAGCAGTTTAAAACGGACAGGGGAGGGACAGCCCCAGCATTTT	CASSLKRTGEGQPQHF
TRBV4-1	TRBJ1-3	NA	NA	TGCGCCAGCAGCCATGACGCTAGTGGAAACACCATATATTTT	CASSHDASGNTIYF
TRBV4-3	TRBJ1-4	NA	NA	TGCGCCAGCAGCCTCGGGGGCAGGGAGAATGAAAAACTGTTTTTT	CASSLGGRENEKLFF
TRBV5-1	TRBJ1-2	NA	NA	TGCGCCAGCAGCTTTTCAGGCGGCTATGGCTACACCTTC	CASSFSGGYGYTF
TRBV29-1	TRBJ2-1	NA	TRBD2	TGCAGCGTACCGGAAGGGACTAGCGGGGGGTTCTACAATGAGCAGTTCTTC	CSVPEGTSGGFYNEQFF
TRBV19	TRBJ1-4	NA	NA	TGTGCCAGTAGTATAAGGTCCACGTCTCTTCTGTTTTTT	CASSIRSTSLLFF
TRBV11-3	TRBJ1-3	NA	TRBD1	TGTGCCAGCAGCCGGGGACAGGGGACCTTCTCTGGAAACACCATATATTTT	CASSRGQGTFSGNTIYF
TRBV18	TRBJ2-2	once	NA	TGTGCCAGCTCACCACCGGCCCAGGGATTCCTCTACACCGGGGAGCTGTTTTTT	CASSPPAQGFLYTGELFF
TRBV29-1	TRBJ2-7	NA	TRBD1	TGCAGCGTTTTCCGGGACAGCTACGAGCAGTACTTC	CSVFRDSYEQYF
TRBV15	TRBJ2-1	once	NA	TGTGCCACCAGCAGAGATTGGGACCCTTTCGGGAATGAGCAGTTCTTC	CATSRDWDPFGNEQFF
TRBV27	TRBJ2-2	NA	TRBD1	TGTGCCAGCAGTTTATCGACAGGGGGCGGTTGGACCGGGGAGCTGTTTTTT	CASSLSTGGGWTGELFF
TRBV4-3	TRBJ1-4	NA	NA	TGCGCCAGCAGCCACCTCGACGGTCTTAATGAAAAACTGTTTTTT	CASSHLDGLNEKLFF
TRBV28	TRBJ1-5	medium-sized	NA	TGTGCCAGCAGTTTATCTCCAGCTACCCTTGCAAATCAGCCCCAGCATTTT	CASSLSPATLANQPQHF
TRBV27	TRBJ2-5	NA	NA	TGTGCCAGCAGTTTACGGTTCGGAGAGACCCAGTACTTC	CASSLRFGETQYF
TRBV5-4	TRBJ1-2	few	NA	TGTGCCAGCAGCTTGGCGGGCGGATTTAACTATGGCTACACCTTC	CASSLAGGFNYGYTF
TRBV9	TRBJ2-1	few	TRBD2	TGTGCCAGCAGCGGCCTAGCGGGGGAGAACAATGAGCAGTTCTTC	CASSGLAGENNEQFF
TRBV6-6	TRBJ1-5	few	NA	TGTGCCAGCGGGGGCGGACAGCCCCAGCATTTT	CASGGGQPQHF
TRBV6-5	TRBJ2-7	few	TRBD1	TGTGCCAGCAGTTTCGACAGGGGGCCCTACGAGCAGTACTTC	CASSFDRGPYEQYF
TRBV10-3	TRBJ2-7	NA	TRBD1	TGTGCCATCAGTGAAAGGGGGCCCTACGAGCAGTACTTC	CAISERGPYEQYF
TRBV29-1	TRBJ1-2	NA	TRBD1	TGCAGCGTTGAAGATTTGGGACAGGAGGTTAACTATGGCTACACCTTC	CSVEDLGQEVNYGYTF
TRBV5-1	TRBJ1-2	few	NA	TGCGCCAGCAGCTCGGGAGGAGATGGCTACACCTTC	CASSSGGDGYTF
TRBV6-5	TRBJ1-1	few	NA	TGTGCCAGCAGTCCCTCGGGCACTGAAGCTTTCTTT	CASSPSGTEAFF
TRBV7-3	TRBJ2-6	once	NA	TGTGCCAGCAGCTTAATCTCATCAAACAGGGCTGGGGCCAACGTCCTGACTTTC	CASSLISSNRAGANVLTF